This T cell receptor (beta chain) was profiled in a study of CD8 T cells in ankylosing spondylitis. Using quantitative 5'-RACE with molecular barcodes, the authors made TCR beta libraries. TCRdb re-derived calls from the 5' RACE reads in MiXCR, one entry per CDR3 protein. The sample records 7,000 to 8,000 distinct CDR3 sequences, approximately 2.7% being singletons. Broader study findings: CD8+ cells made up the disease-linked clones, which were relatively rare in peripheral blood. Reports of some motif variants in reactive arthritis synovial fluid and blood predate this one. Enrichment of disease-linked clones was reportedly significant in matched ankylosing spondylitis synovial fluid.

This clonotype was seen ten or more times. The antigen is unknown. Per germline, CDR1 SGDLS and CDR2 YYNGEE. The CDR3 has 18 amino acids. V was trimmed by 3 bases and J by 0 bases, leaving 19 bases between them. The sample comprised blood, either unsorted or a sorted T cell fraction (not recorded which). The chain links TRBV9 to TRBJ2-1; D may match TRBD1 or TRBD2 (5 bases each). The clonotype was recovered from a female donor with ankylosing spondylitis or in good health (not recorded which). The CDR3 reads CASSDKILGTSSYNEQFF. The CDR3 DNA reads as TGTGCCAGCAGCGATAAGATTCTAGGGACCAGCTCCTACAATGAGCAGTTCTTC.